One sample yielded the 3 T cell receptor beta chains listed below, sequenced in a study of cytomegalovirus exposure and HLA in healthy donors. The study ran its PCR with 60 Vbeta and 13 Jbeta primers. The assay was immunoSEQ multiplex PCR, and TCRdb's table has in-frame clones only and misses some. Of over 200,000 clones listed, 82% are singletons. The material sequenced was PBMCs. The receptors were gathered from a woman in her thirties or forties in good health and CMV-seropositive.

V usage is TRBV5-4 and J usage is TRBJ2-7, with TRBD1 matching over 10 bases. The CDR3 sequence is 15 residues long. Germline V lookup: CDR1 SGHNT, CDR2 YYREEE (reference sequence). V lost 4 bases and J lost 3; bases outside the gene matches: 7. CDR3 in amino acids: CASSPGTGEFYEQYF. The CDR3 bases are TGTGCCAGCAGCCCCGGGACAGGGGAGTTCTACGAGCAGTACTTC.

The chain combines TRBV29-1 with TRBJ1-1; the D gene is possibly TRBD1 (5 bases). Deletions cut 2 bases from V and 6 bases from J, with 25 bases between. Germline values: CDR1 SQVTM, CDR2 ANQGSEA. The CDR3 is 17 amino acids. The CDR3 coding sequence is TGCAGCGTTGAATCCATTCGGGGCCGTCAGGGAGGGCCTGAAGCTTTCTTT. Its translation is CSVESIRGRQGGPEAFF.

The rearrangement links TRBV9 to TRBJ2-7; 8 positions agree with TRBD2. The germline V gene has CDR1 SGDLS and CDR2 YYNGEE. V dropped 0 bases and J dropped 2; count of bases not matched to a gene: 4. This CDR3 has 15 amino acids. Written as DNA, the CDR3 is TGTGCCAGCAGCGTAGATAGCGGGACTACCTACGAGCAGTACTTC. Its protein is CASSVDSGTTYEQYF.